Listed here is a single T cell receptor beta chain. The germline V gene has CDR1 GTSNPN and CDR2 SVGIG (reference sequence). V was pared by 0 bases and J by 4 bases, with 6 bases of the junction left unmatched. This CDR3 has 16 residues. Original analysis: Reference gene primer amplification gave estimated nucleated cell counts. Measured with immunoSEQ multiplex PCR; TCRdb has only the in-frame clones, and not every one. Clone size and V and J calls were adopted from that table, with D and trimming inferred from the DNA. Among about 140,000 clones listed, 65% to 80% were seen once. This sample is drawn from a study of blood T cell repertoires in COVID-19. Study-level information: Sites in the United States, Italy and Spain provided acute and convalescent COVID-19 samples. From T cells, B-cell-depleted T cells, or PBMCs came the material, which was cDNA or gDNA.

The receptor comes from a middle-aged man with acute or convalescent COVID-19. The genes are TRBV30 and TRBJ1-5; 10 bases line up with TRBD1. What was sequenced was peripheral blood. CDR3 nucleotides: TGTGCCTGGAGTGTGGTAGGGACAGGGGTTAATCAGCCCCAGCATTTT. Translating gives CAWSVVGTGVNQPQHF.